This T cell receptor (beta chain) stems from a study of T cell clonality in common variable immunodeficiency. Study-wide results and caveats: What drives increased CVID clonality needs T cell subpopulation sequencing. Fewer deletions and N-nucleotide insertions were reportedly seen in common variable immunodeficiency TCR beta sequences. Shared TCRbeta clones were fewer between CVID subjects than controls.

This table comes from immunoSEQ multiplex PCR, and its TCRdb copy is limited to in-frame clones, with some not included. Observed in the sample are roughly 34,000 clones, none of them singletons. The V and J ends lost 2 bases and 8 bases respectively, with 4 bases between them. Germline V CDR1 and CDR2: SGHRS, YFSETQ. This CDR3 comprises 11 residues. As regards this clone: Its antigen is not identified. The read comes to an end 3 residues before the CDR3 does, leaving the germline J gene to fill in the end.

CVID subjects were 15 female and fewer than 35 male, aged roughly 8 to 65. For at least one year, all CVID subjects received replacement immunoglobulin. The chain has TRBV5-1 and TRBJ1-4, with D hard to call. This TCR derives from a human donor with common variable immunodeficiency. The sequencing sample was made of peripheral blood mononuclear cells. The CDR3 bases that were read are TGCGCCAGCAGCTTTCAGGAAAAA. Its protein product is CASSFQEK. The whole CDR3 protein is CASSFQEKLFF. Supplemented by reference TRBV5-1 and TRBJ1-4, the full variable domain reads KAGVTQTPRYLIKTRGQQVTLSCSPISGHRSVSWYQQTPGQGLQFLFEYFSETQRNKGNFPGRFSGRQFSNSRSEMNVSTLELGDSALYLCASSFQEKLFFGSGTQLSVL.